This T cell receptor beta chain was captured in a study of T cells expressing NK-cell markers. Study-level background: It was sorted CD3+CD56-NKG2C+, CD3+CD56+NKG2C- and CD3+CD56+NKG2C+ T cells that provided the TCR beta repertoires.

Germline loops: CDR1 SQVTM, CDR2 ANQGSEA. The CDR3 spans 13 residues. In the case of this clonotype: Its antigen remains unknown.

Study-wide points: HCMV specificity was not established for the expanded NKG2C+ T cell clones. Dominant NKG2C+ clonotypes in a handful of donors made up about 1.0-7.0% of CD8+ T cells.

Libraries used 5'RACE template switching adding universal primer site and UMIs. TCRdb re-called the 5' RACE reads; one entry per CDR3 protein, DNA not given. Its listing shows 550,000 to 600,000 distinct CDR3 sequences. This TCR was recovered from a man between 18 and 29 years old in good health. The material sequenced was blood T cells: a sorted CD56 or NKG2C T cell subset, CD4+ or CD8+ T cells, or bulk PBMC T cells (not recorded which). This sequence joins TRBV29-1 and TRBJ2-1; TCRdb's assignment of TRBD1 cannot be checked, as there is no DNA. CDR3 protein: CSVGDRVTNEQFF.